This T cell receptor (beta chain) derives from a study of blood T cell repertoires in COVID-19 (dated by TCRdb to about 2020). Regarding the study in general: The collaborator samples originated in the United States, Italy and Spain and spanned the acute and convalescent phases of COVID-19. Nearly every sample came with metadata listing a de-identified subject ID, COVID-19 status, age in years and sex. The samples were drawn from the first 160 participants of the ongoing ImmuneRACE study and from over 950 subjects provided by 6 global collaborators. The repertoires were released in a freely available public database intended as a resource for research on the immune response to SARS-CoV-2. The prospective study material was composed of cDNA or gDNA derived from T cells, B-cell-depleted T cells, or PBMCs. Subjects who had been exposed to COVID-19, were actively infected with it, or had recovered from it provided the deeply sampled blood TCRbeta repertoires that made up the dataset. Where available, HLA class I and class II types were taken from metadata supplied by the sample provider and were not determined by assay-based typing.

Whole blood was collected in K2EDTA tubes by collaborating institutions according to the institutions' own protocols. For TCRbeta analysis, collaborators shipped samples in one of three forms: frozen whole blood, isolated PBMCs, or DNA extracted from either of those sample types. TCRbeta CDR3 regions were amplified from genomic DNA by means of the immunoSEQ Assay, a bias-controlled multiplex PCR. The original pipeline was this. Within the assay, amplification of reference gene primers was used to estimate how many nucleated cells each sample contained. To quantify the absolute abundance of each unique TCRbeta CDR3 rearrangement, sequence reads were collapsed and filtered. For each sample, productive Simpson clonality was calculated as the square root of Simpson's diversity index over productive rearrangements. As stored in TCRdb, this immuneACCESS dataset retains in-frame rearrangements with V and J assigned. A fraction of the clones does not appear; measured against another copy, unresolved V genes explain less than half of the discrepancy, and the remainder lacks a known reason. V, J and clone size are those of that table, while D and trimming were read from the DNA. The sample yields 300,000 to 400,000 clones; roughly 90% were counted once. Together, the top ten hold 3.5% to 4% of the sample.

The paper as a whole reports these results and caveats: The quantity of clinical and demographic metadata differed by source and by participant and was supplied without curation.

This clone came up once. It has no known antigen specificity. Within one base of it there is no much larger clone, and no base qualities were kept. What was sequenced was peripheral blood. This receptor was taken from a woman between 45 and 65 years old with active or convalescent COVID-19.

The CDR3 region has the sequence CASSVGNINSPLHF. At the DNA level, the sequence is TGTGCCAGCAGCGTAGGTAACATCAATTCACCCCTCCACTTT. The chain couples TRBV9 to TRBJ1-6; confidence is insufficient to name the D gene. Trimming removed 0 bases from V and 7 bases from J, leaving 8 bases between the germline ends. The CDR3 has 14 amino acids, counting the end cysteine and phenylalanine. Of the read, only the CDR3 DNA is kept; its 42 bases are in frame from base 1. Via the germline V gene, CDR1 is SGDLS and CDR2 YYNGEE. The entire variable domain, with the stretches around the CDR3 drawn from the reference TRBV9 and TRBJ1-6 proteins, is DSGVTQTPKHLITATGQRVTLRCSPRSGDLSVYWYQQSLDQGLQFLIQYYNGEERAKGNILERFSAQQFPDLHSELNLSSLELGDSALYFCASSVGNINSPLHFGNGTRLTVT.